The sequence of this T cell receptor (beta chain) was determined in a study of regulatory T cells in long-lasting Graves disease. Study-wide findings and caveats: Peripheral blood alone, not thyroid tissue, underwent study. Persistent disease showed a preference for TRBV28, TRBJ1-2 and TRBJ2-5. Sample size was small, which may have lowered accuracy.

Time point denoted: newly diagnosed GD, antithyroid drugs for less than 3 months. Isolated PBMC RNA provided the starting material for the TCR library. Germline trimming cut 0 bases from V and 4 bases from J; bases unmatched to any gene: 8. CDR3 length equals 17 residues. CDR1 and CDR2 from the germline V gene are SEHNR and FQNEAQ (reference sequence). The authors built TCR beta libraries using iRepertoire HTBI primers and Arm-PCR of CDR3 regions. A single record per CDR3 protein comes from TCRdb applying MiXCR to the multiplex PCR reads. The repertoire consists of roughly 380,000 distinct CDR3 sequences, with over 15% occurring once and the leading ten covering 25% to 30%. There are a few counts of this clonotype. Its antigen is still unknown. This sample was also put to use in a study of T cells in Graves' hyperthyroidism and ophthalmopathy.

The material was peripheral blood mononuclear cells (PBMCs), obtained at new diagnosis, from a patient treated with antithyroid drugs. The chain is built from TRBV7-9 and TRBJ1-4; 7 bases are a match to TRBD1. The source is a man aged 40-49 years with Graves disease. The CDR3 coding sequence is TGTGCCAGCAGCTTAGCCGGGCCCGGGACAGTTAATGAAAAACTGTTTTTT. This codes for CASSLAGPGTVNEKLFF. Together with reference TRBV7-9 and TRBJ1-4, the CDR3 gives the full variable domain: DTGVSQNPRHKITKRGQNVTFRCDPISEHNRLYWYRQTLGQGPEFLTYFQNEAQLEKSRLLSDRFSAERPKGSFSTLEIQRTEQGDSAMYLCASSLAGPGTVNEKLFFGSGTQLSVL.